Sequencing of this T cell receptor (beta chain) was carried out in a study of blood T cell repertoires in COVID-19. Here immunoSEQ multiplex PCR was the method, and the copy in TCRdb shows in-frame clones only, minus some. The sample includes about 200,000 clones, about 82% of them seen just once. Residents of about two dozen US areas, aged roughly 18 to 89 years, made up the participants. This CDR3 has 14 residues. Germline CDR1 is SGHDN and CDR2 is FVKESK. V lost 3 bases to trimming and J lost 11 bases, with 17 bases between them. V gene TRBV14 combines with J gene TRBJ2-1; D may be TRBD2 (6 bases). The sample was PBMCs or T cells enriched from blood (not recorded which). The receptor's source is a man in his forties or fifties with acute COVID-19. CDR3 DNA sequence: TGTGCCAGCAGCCATCGGGGGATAGGGTTTCAGCAGTTCTTC. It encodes CASSHRGIGFQQFF.